A selection of T cell receptor beta chains follows, all from one sample in a study of cytomegalovirus exposure and HLA in healthy donors. Some clones are missing from TCRdb's copy, which holds only in-frame ones; the method was immunoSEQ multiplex PCR. In the table there are about 160,000 clones, 65% to 90% of which are singletons. The sample comprised PBMCs. These receptors originate from a human donor in good health. CDR3s include the opening cysteine and the closing phenylalanine or tryptophan. D genes are given only for firm matches. Size is omitted from some rows. Given values are once, few, many or a class for expanded clones.

>TRBJ1-2|NA|NA|TRBV4-3
TGCGCCAGCAGCCCGCAGGGGACCACCAACTATGGCTACACCTTC
CASSPQGTTNYGYTF
>TRBJ1-1|TRBD1|NA|TRBV7-9
TGTGCCAGCAGCTTATACAAACAGGGGATCAGGACTGAAGCTTTCTTT
CASSLYKQGIRTEAFF
>TRBJ2-3|NA|NA|TRBV9
TGTGCCAGCAGCCCCCCGAGGTCCCAGATGGATACGCAGTATTTT
CASSPPRSQMDTQYF
>TRBJ2-7|TRBD2|NA|TRBV9
TGTGCCAGCAGCGGTGGGACTAGCGGGGGGGCTAGCGCCTACGAGCAGTACTTC
CASSGGTSGGASAYEQYF
>TRBJ1-2|NA|few|TRBV7-9
TGTGCCAGCAGCTTCCTAACAGGGTACTATGGCTACACCTTC
CASSFLTGYYGYTF
>TRBJ2-5|NA|NA|TRBV5-6
TGTGCCAGCAGCTTCGTAGGGGCCCAAGAGACCCAGTACTTC
CASSFVGAQETQYF
>TRBJ2-7|NA|NA|TRBV6-5
TGTGCCAGCAGTGACACTAACAGGAACTACGAGCAGTACTTC
CASSDTNRNYEQYF
>TRBJ1-1|NA|NA|TRBV7-6
TGTGCCAGCAGCTTAGGGGTCGGGGTGAACACTGAAGCTTTCTTT
CASSLGVGVNTEAFF
>TRBJ1-1|NA|NA|TRBV5-4
TGTGCCAGCAGCGTCGGGTCACCGAACACTGAAGCTTTCTTT
CASSVGSPNTEAFF
>TRBJ2-7|NA|NA|TRBV5-4
TGTGCCAGCAGGAACTGGGACACACCAACCTACGAGCAGTACTTC
CASRNWDTPTYEQYF
>TRBJ1-1|NA|NA|TRBV4-1
TGCGCCAGCAGCCATTCTGGACAGATGAACACTGAAGCTTTCTTT
CASSHSGQMNTEAFF
>TRBJ2-1|TRBD2|once|TRBV7-2
TGTGCCAGCAGCCAACCCCGGACTAGCGGAAGCTCCTACAATGAGCAGTTCTTC
CASSQPRTSGSSYNEQFF
>TRBJ2-7|TRBD1|NA|TRBV4-1
TGCGCCAGCAGCCAAGGACAGGGGGACGAGCAGTACTTC
CASSQGQGDEQYF
>TRBJ1-3|TRBD1|NA|TRBV9
TGTGCCAGCAGCGGCGGACAGGCTGGTGGAAACACCATATATTTT
CASSGGQAGGNTIYF
>TRBJ2-5|TRBD2|NA|TRBV29-1
TGCAGCGTTGAAGCCTCGTCCACGAGCGGGGGGGCCATTGAGACCCAGTACTTC
CSVEASSTSGGAIETQYF
>TRBJ2-2|NA|few|TRBV5-4
TGTGGTTTGGGCACCCCTACTACCGGGGAGCTGTTTTTT
CGLGTPTTGELFF
>TRBJ2-5|NA|NA|TRBV2
TGTGCCAGCAATTCTGGAAGCAGGCAAGAGACCCAGTACTTC
CASNSGSRQETQYF
>TRBJ1-6|NA|NA|TRBV5-1
TGCGCCAGCAGCGCCTCCAAAGGAGAACCCCTCCACTTT
CASSASKGEPLHF
>TRBJ2-7|NA|NA|TRBV15
TGTGCCACCAGCAGAGATCTTGGCCACTACGAGCAGTACTTC
CATSRDLGHYEQYF
>TRBJ1-6|TRBD1|NA|TRBV28
TGTGCCAGCAGTTTAGGACAGGAAAGGGCACCCCTCCACTTT
CASSLGQERAPLHF
>TRBJ2-7|TRBD2|NA|TRBV2
TGTGCCAGCAGAGCCCTCTTGACCGGGAGGGAGCAGTACTTC
CASRALLTGREQYF
>TRBJ2-7|TRBD1|NA|TRBV10-3
TGTGCCATCGCGGCAGGGGGCTACGAGCAGTACTTC
CAIAAGGYEQYF
>TRBJ2-1|NA|NA|TRBV10-1
TGCGCCAGCAGTGGATCGACAACCTACAATGAGCAGTTCTTC
CASSGSTTYNEQFF
>TRBJ2-2|NA|few|TRBV5-1
TGCGCCAGCAGCTTCCTCCCGACAGGGAACACCGGGGAGCTGTTTTTT
CASSFLPTGNTGELFF
>TRBJ2-1|NA|NA|TRBV5-1
TGCGCCAGCAGCTTGGGCCTAGGATCAGTCTCCTACAATGAGCAGTTCTTC
CASSLGLGSVSYNEQFF
>TRBJ2-5|NA|NA|TRBV23-1
TGCGCCACCCAGGAAGAGACCCAGTACTTC
CATQEETQYF
>TRBJ2-7|NA|NA|TRBV4-3
TGCGCCAGCAGCCAAGAGGACAGTCTGTACGAGCAGTACTTC
CASSQEDSLYEQYF
>TRBJ2-2|NA|few|TRBV4-3
TGCGCCAGCAGCCAAGAATTCGCGAACACCGGGGAGCTGTTTTTT
CASSQEFANTGELFF
>TRBJ2-2|NA|NA|TRBV14
TGTGCCAGCAGCCAGGACTTACAGGGCACCGGGGAGCTGTTTTTT
CASSQDLQGTGELFF
>TRBJ2-1|NA|few|TRBV5-6
TGTGCCAGCAGCCACGGGAGCTCCTACAATGAGCAGTTCTTC
CASSHGSSYNEQFF
>TRBJ2-7|TRBD2|once|TRBV5-1
TGCGCCAGCAGCCTAATAGCGGGGTTAACCTACGAGCAGTACTTC
CASSLIAGLTYEQYF
>TRBJ2-7|NA|once|TRBV15
TGTGCCACCAGCGGACAACAACACCGTTCCTACGAGCAGTACTTC
CATSGQQHRSYEQYF
>TRBJ1-5|NA|NA|TRBV4-1
TGCGCCAGCAGCCAAGCCGGGGATAGCAATCAGCCCCAGCATTTT
CASSQAGDSNQPQHF
>TRBJ2-2|NA|NA|TRBV27
TGTGCCAGCAGTTTATCGGGGGGATTCGGGGAGCTGTTTTTT
CASSLSGGFGELFF
>TRBJ2-1|TRBD2|NA|TRBV7-6
TGTGCCAGCAGCCATATAGCGGGGGCGGCCTACAATGAGCAGTTCTTC
CASSHIAGAAYNEQFF
>TRBJ2-5|TRBD1|few|TRBV14
TGTGCCAGCAGCCCAGCGGGACAGGGCGAGACCCAGTACTTC
CASSPAGQGETQYF
>TRBJ2-7|TRBD2|NA|TRBV4-2
TGTGCCAGCAGCCAAGAGTCGGGACTAGCGGACCTCTACGAGCAGTACTTC
CASSQESGLADLYEQYF
>TRBJ2-3|NA|NA|TRBV7-2
TGTGCCAGCAGCTCGGGAACAGATACGCAGTATTTT
CASSSGTDTQYF
>TRBJ1-4|TRBD1|few|TRBV11-3
TGTGCCAGCAGCCTCCGGGACAGGGATCATGAAAAACTGTTTTTT
CASSLRDRDHEKLFF
>TRBJ2-1|NA|NA|TRBV10-3
TGTGCCATCAGTGAGCGGGAGAGCTCCTACAATGAGCAGTTCTTC
CAISERESSYNEQFF
>TRBJ1-1|NA|few|TRBV4-3
TGCGCCAGCAGCCTCACCCCGGGGAGTAGGTCTGAAGCTTTCTTT
CASSLTPGSRSEAFF
>TRBJ2-7|TRBD2|once|TRBV19
TGTGCCAGTAGTGCCCGCCCTCTAGCGGGGGGCACCAATTCCTACGAGCAGTACTTC
CASSARPLAGGTNSYEQYF
>TRBJ1-1|NA|NA|TRBV19
TGTGCCAGCAAAACCGCAGGGTTCGCGAACACTGAAGCTTTCTTT
CASKTAGFANTEAFF
>TRBJ2-1|TRBD1|NA|TRBV5-4
TGTGCCAGCAGCTTAGACAGGGCAAGCAATGAGCAGTTCTTC
CASSLDRASNEQFF
>TRBJ1-1|TRBD1|NA|TRBV19
TGTGCCAGTAGATGGACAGGAAGATTTGGCACTGAAGCTTTCTTT
CASRWTGRFGTEAFF
>TRBJ2-7|TRBD1|NA|TRBV4-1
TGCGCCAGCAGCCAAGATTTGGCAGGGGGCTACGAGCAGTACTTC
CASSQDLAGGYEQYF
>TRBJ2-4|TRBD1|NA|TRBV4-3
TGCGCCAGCAGCCCTACAGGGGGCACCCAAAACATTCAGTACTTC
CASSPTGGTQNIQYF
>TRBJ2-7|TRBD1|once|TRBV5-6
TGTGCCAGCAGCATTCCGGGACAGGGGGCGCAAAACTACGAGCAGTACTTC
CASSIPGQGAQNYEQYF
>TRBJ2-1|NA|NA|TRBV29-1
TGCAGCGTTGAACCGGGTCTCTACAATGAGCAGTTCTTC
CSVEPGLYNEQFF
>TRBJ1-2|TRBD1|NA|TRBV10-3
TGTGCCATCACGCCGGGACAGGCTAACTATGGCTACACCTTC
CAITPGQANYGYTF
>TRBJ2-5|TRBD2|NA|TRBV4-3
TGCGCCAGCAGCCAAGTCGGGGGGGTTGAGACCCAGTACTTC
CASSQVGGVETQYF
>TRBJ2-2|TRBD2|NA|TRBV5-1
TGCGCCAGCAGCTTGGTAGCGGGGGGCAACACCGGGGAGCTGTTTTTT
CASSLVAGGNTGELFF
>TRBJ1-1|TRBD1|NA|TRBV6-6
TGTGCCAGCAGCGGACAGGGAATCACTGAAGCTTTCTTT
CASSGQGITEAFF
>TRBJ2-2|TRBD2|NA|TRBV10-1
TGCGCCAGCAGTGAGGGACTAGCGGACACCGGGGAGCTGTTTTTT
CASSEGLADTGELFF
>TRBJ2-1|NA|NA|TRBV5-4
TGTGCCAGCAGCTGGGGATCAGGTAGACAGGTCCGTGAGCAGTTCTTC
CASSWGSGRQVREQFF
>TRBJ1-4|NA|NA|TRBV7-2
TGTGCCAGCAGCCCCCAAGCCACTAATGAAAAACTGTTTTTT
CASSPQATNEKLFF
>TRBJ1-1|NA|once|TRBV6-5
TGTGCCAGCAGTTACTCGGCGGAAAAGGACACTGAAGCTTTCTTT
CASSYSAEKDTEAFF